This T cell receptor beta chain was obtained from a study of blood T cell repertoires in COVID-19. Trimming cost V 0 bases and J 2 bases, with 8 bases left between them. In germline, CDR1 is SGHRS, CDR2 YFSETQ. This CDR3 region has 14 residues. Sequencing used immunoSEQ multiplex PCR; TCRdb keeps in-frame clones, though not all of them. Among nearly 300,000 clones, less than 85% were seen once, and the ten largest hold 1.4% to 1.5%. V is TRBV5-1 and J is TRBJ1-1; D unresolved. The sequenced sample consisted of peripheral blood. This receptor was taken from a human donor with COVID-19, enrolled during active disease. The donor label of this sample is uncertain. CDR3 bases: TGCGCCAGCAGCTTGGATCGCAGAAACACTGAAGCTTTCTTT. This translates into CASSLDRRNTEAFF. The full variable domain, rest sourced from reference TRBV5-1 and TRBJ1-1, is KAGVTQTPRYLIKTRGQQVTLSCSPISGHRSVSWYQQTPGQGLQFLFEYFSETQRNKGNFPGRFSGRQFSNSRSEMNVSTLELGDSALYLCASSLDRRNTEAFFGQGTRLTVV.